This T cell receptor (beta chain) was retrieved from a study of T cells in tuberculosis. Sorting used thawed, overnight-rested PBMC stained with anti-CD3, a viability dye and GMM-loaded CD1B tetramer. The lipid loaded on the CD1B tetramers was C32 glucose monomycolate from Rhodococcus equi. TCR-alpha and TCR-beta chains were sequenced unpaired. Profiling relied on immunoSEQ multiplex PCR, and the TCRdb table lists in-frame clones only, not all of them. The sample gives 85,000 to 90,000 clones, approximately 90% of which show up once; around 1.8% is in the top ten. The germline CDR1 and CDR2 sequences are MNHNS and SASEGT. CDR3 length: 14 residues. Germline trimming cut 6 bases from V and 8 bases from J; bases unmatched to any gene: 11.

This rearrangement joins TRBV6-1 to TRBJ1-2; 8 bases line up with TRBD1. This TCR came from an adult woman with latent tuberculosis. The sequenced material came from CD1b-GMM tetramer-negative cells sorted from PBMCs. The CDR3 region has the DNA TGTGCCAGCAGAACTAGGACAGGGCGTTCGGGCTACACCTTC. This encodes CASRTRTGRSGYTF.